This TCR beta chain was observed in a study of T cell responses to AZD1222 COVID-19 vaccine. Study-wide results and caveats: Spike-specific TCR breadth and depth grew following two AZD1222 doses. Clonal diversity was possibly underestimated, and the donors were mostly white British, with more females. Spike was spanned by vaccine-associated CD4 TCRs, with dominance at 160-218 and 743-854.

Of note for this clone: The antigen is undetermined.

The CDR3 loop spans 21 amino acids. J was trimmed by 1 base and V by 0 bases; bases with no gene match: 15. Germline V gives CDR1 LGHDT, CDR2 YNNKEL (reference sequence). Here immunoSEQ multiplex PCR was the method, and the copy in TCRdb shows in-frame clones only, minus some. Found here are some 150,000 clones, more than 75% of them singletons; the top ten hold more than 3%. The TCR comes from an adult who received the AZD1222 COVID-19 vaccine. Source: peripheral blood, taken 28 days after the second AZD1222 dose. The chain employs TRBV3-1 (or the pseudogene TRBV3-2) and TRBJ2-1; 10 bases are a match to TRBD2. CDR3 bases: TGTGCCAGCAGCCAAGAGGGAAAGGGGGGCGCTAGCGGGAGTTCCTACAATGAGCAGTTCTTC. Protein sequence: CASSQEGKGGASGSSYNEQFF.